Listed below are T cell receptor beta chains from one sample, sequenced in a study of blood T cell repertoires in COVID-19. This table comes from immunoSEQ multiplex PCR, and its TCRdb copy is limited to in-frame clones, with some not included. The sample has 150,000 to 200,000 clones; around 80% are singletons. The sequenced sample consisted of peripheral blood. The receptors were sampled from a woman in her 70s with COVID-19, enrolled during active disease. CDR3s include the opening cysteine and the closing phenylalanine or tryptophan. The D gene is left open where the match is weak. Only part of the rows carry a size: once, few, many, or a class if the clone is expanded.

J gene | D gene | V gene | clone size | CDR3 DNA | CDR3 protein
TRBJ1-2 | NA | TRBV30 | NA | TGTGCCTGGAGTACGACAGTTTATGGCTACACCTTC | CAWSTTVYGYTF
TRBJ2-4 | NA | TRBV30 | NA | TGTGCCTGGAGTGTACAGGGTGCGAACATTCAGTACTTC | CAWSVQGANIQYF
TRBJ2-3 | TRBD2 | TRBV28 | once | TGTGCCAGCAATAAACTAGCGGTCACAGATACGCAGTATTTT | CASNKLAVTDTQYF
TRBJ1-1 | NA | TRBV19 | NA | TGTGCCAGTAGTATCTGGAACACTGAAGCTTTCTTT | CASSIWNTEAFF
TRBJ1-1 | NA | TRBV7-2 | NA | TGTGCCAGCAGCTTAGTGGCCGGCGGTGAAGCTTTCTTT | CASSLVAGGEAFF
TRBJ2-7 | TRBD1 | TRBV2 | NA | TGTGCCAGCAGTGTGGAGACAGGGGCAAACGAGCAGTACTTC | CASSVETGANEQYF
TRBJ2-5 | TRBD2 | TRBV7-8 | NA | TGTGCCAGCAGCTATATTACTAGCGGACAAGAGACCCAGTACTTC | CASSYITSGQETQYF
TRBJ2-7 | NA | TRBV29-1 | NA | TGCAGCGTTGGGGAAGGGAGGCAGTACTTC | CSVGEGRQYF
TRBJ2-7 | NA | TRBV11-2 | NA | TGTGCCAGCAGCTTAGATCAAGGCGGAAACGAGCAGTACTTC | CASSLDQGGNEQYF
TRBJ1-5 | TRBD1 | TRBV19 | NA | TGTGCCAGCAATGACAGGGGGCTTCAGCCCCAGCATTTT | CASNDRGLQPQHF
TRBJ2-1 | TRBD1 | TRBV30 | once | TGTGCCTGGGCTAGACAGGGATACAATGAGCAGTTCTTC | CAWARQGYNEQFF
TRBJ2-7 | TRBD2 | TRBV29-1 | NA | TGCAGCGGAGGGACTAGCGGGAATTACGAGCAGTACTTC | CSGGTSGNYEQYF
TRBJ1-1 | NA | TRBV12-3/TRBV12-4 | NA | TGTGCCAGCAGTCCCAGAAACACTGAAGCTTTCTTT | CASSPRNTEAFF
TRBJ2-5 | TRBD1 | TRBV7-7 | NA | TGTGCTAGCAGCACAAACCGCGGACAGGGGGCCAACCAAGAGACCCAGTACTTC | CASSTNRGQGANQETQYF
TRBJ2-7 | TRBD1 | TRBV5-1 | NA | TGCGCCAGCAGCTTCCCGGGACAGGGGTACTACGAGCAGTACTTC | CASSFPGQGYYEQYF
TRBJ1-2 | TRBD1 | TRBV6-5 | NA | TGTGCCAGCATCAAAGACAGGGGTTCTAACTATGGCTACACCTTC | CASIKDRGSNYGYTF
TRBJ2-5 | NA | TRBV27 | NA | TGTGCCAGCAGCCACGACAGCTTTGAGACCCAGTACTTC | CASSHDSFETQYF
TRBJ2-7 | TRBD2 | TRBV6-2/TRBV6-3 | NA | TGTGCCAGCAGCCCACATAGGACTAGTGTGCACGAGCAGTACTTC | CASSPHRTSVHEQYF
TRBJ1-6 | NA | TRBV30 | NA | TGTGCCTGGCGGGACACCCATAATTCACCCCTCCACTTT | CAWRDTHNSPLHF
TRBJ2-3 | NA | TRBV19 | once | TGTGCCAGTAGTATCTGGGCCGCGGCGGGGAGCACAGATACGCAGTATTTT | CASSIWAAAGSTDTQYF
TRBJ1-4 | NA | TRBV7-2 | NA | TGTGCCAGCAGCTTATGGGGGAGGGGTGAAAAACTGTTTTTT | CASSLWGRGEKLFF
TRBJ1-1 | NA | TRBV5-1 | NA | TGCGCCAGCAGCTCCACAGGGAAGCGACCTGAAGCTTTCTTT | CASSSTGKRPEAFF
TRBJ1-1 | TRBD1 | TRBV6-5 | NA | TGTGCCAGCACCAGACAGGGATGGAACACTGAAGCTTTCTTT | CASTRQGWNTEAFF
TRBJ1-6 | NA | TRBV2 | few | TGTGCCAGCAGTGAACGGTGGGGAGGGAGCAGTCCTTCACCCCTCCACTTT | CASSERWGGSSPSPLHF
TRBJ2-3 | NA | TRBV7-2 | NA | TGTGCCAGCAGCCCGGCAGATACGCAGTATTTT | CASSPADTQYF
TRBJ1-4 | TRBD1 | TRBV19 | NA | TGTGCCAGTACCCGGCCCCTCGGGACAGTTCTGAGGCTGTTTTTT | CASTRPLGTVLRLFF
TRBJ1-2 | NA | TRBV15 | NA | TGTGCCACCAGCAGAGATGGGCGAAATCTTAACTATGGCTACACCTTC | CATSRDGRNLNYGYTF
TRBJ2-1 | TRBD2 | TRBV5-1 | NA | TGCGCCAGCAGCTTCGAGCGGGGGGGCTCCTACAATGAGCAGTTCTTC | CASSFERGGSYNEQFF
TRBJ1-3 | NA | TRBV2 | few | TGTGCCAGCAGTGGGGTTGGCGGGTTCTCTGGAAACACCATATATTTT | CASSGVGGFSGNTIYF
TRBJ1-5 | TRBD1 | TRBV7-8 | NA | TGTGCCAGCAGCTCCCCCATAGGGGACAGGGGGCCTCAAGGGAATCAGCCCCAGCATTTT | CASSSPIGDRGPQGNQPQHF